This T cell receptor (beta chain) emerged from a study of cytomegalovirus exposure and HLA in healthy donors. Study results and caveats: When presence/absence was analysed, sequencing depth was taken to be roughly uniform across donors. Further analysis was carried out later, and it showed several of the most significant clusters appearing linked to common viral pathogens.

V shed 0 bases, J shed 2 bases, and the junction held 3 bases outside the gene matches. CDR3 length: 15 amino acids. Germline-derived CDR1 and CDR2 are MGHRA and YSYEKL. The PCR ran on 60 Vbeta and 13 Jbeta primers. TCRdb's table, derived via immunoSEQ multiplex PCR, lists solely in-frame clones and lacks some. Here the sample spans about 88,000 clones, 55% to 75% being singletons. Points on this clone: Antigen specificity is unknown.

The TCR was taken from a man in his fifties or sixties in good health and CMV-seronegative. The sequencing sample was made of PBMCs. This sequence joins TRBV4-1 and TRBJ2-7; 8 nucleotides agree with TRBD1. CDR3 in DNA: TGCGCCAGCAGCCAAGAATGGACAGGGCCCTACGAGCAGTACGTC. It encodes CASSQEWTGPYEQYV.